This TCR beta chain was retrieved from a study of blood T cell repertoires in COVID-19. Study details: The samples span acute and convalescent COVID-19 from the United States, Italy and Spain. Nucleic acid was either cDNA or gDNA, and it came from T cells, B-cell-depleted T cells, or PBMCs.

Per the authors' pipeline: Researchers report that nucleated cell counts were estimated from reference gene primer amplification. Only in-frame clones appear in the TCRdb table, and some are missing; sequencing was by immunoSEQ multiplex PCR. V, J and clone size are those of that table, while D and trimming were read from the DNA. Here the sample spans approximately 300,000 clones, approximately 90% being singletons. The CDR3 has 14 amino acids. Germline V gene data show CDR1 as SGHDT and CDR2 as YYEEEE. Deletions cut 1 base from V and 5 bases from J, with 12 bases between. V gene TRBV5-6 combines with J gene TRBJ2-5; maybe TRBD1 (5 bases). Sequencing was performed on peripheral blood. The clonotype originates from a woman in her fifties or sixties with active or convalescent COVID-19. The CDR3 spells CASSLRRGAETQYF. The CDR3 DNA is TGTGCCAGCAGCTTGCGAAGGGGTGCGGAGACCCAGTACTTC.